Sequencing of this TCR beta chain was carried out in a study of T-cell reconstitution after alpha-beta-depleted transplantation in children. During its preparation, the TCRbeta library received unique molecular identifiers. TCRdb called the PCR reads again in MiXCR, with one record for every CDR3 protein. The sample lists more than 75,000 distinct CDR3 sequences; 20% to 30% were seen once. This CDR3 is 15 amino acids long. The trim removed 7 bases at V and 2 bases at J, leaving 6 bases unmatched. The TCR was taken from a boy aged 2 to 10 with acute lymphoblastic leukemia, due to receive a stem cell transplant. The sequenced sample was PBMCs, obtained before TCRalphabeta/CD19-depleted stem cell transplant. V usage is TRBV12-3 or TRBV12-4 and J usage is TRBJ2-3, with TRBD2 matching 10 bases. The CDR3 loop is CASTLAGGSTDTQYF. The CDR3 DNA sequence: TGTGCCAGCACCTTAGCGGGAGGCTCCACAGATACGCAGTATTTT.